This T cell receptor beta chain was sequenced during a study of cytomegalovirus exposure and HLA in healthy donors. Clones were read by immunoSEQ multiplex PCR, and TCRdb kept only the in-frame ones, dropping some. The sample lists approximately 160,000 clones, under 95% seen once, with 3% to 3.5% in the top ten. V lost 0 bases and J lost 5; bases outside the gene matches: 12. This CDR3 comprises 19 residues. CDR1 and CDR2 (germline): LNHNV, YYDKDF (reference sequence). The rearrangement links TRBV15 to TRBJ2-2, with 10 bases lining up with TRBD2. Input material: PBMCs. The sequence came from a young woman in good health and CMV-seropositive. The chain's CDR3 is CATSRDSTSGPTGTGELFF. The CDR3 DNA is TGTGCCACCAGCAGAGATTCGACTAGCGGGCCAACCGGGACCGGGGAGCTGTTTTTT.